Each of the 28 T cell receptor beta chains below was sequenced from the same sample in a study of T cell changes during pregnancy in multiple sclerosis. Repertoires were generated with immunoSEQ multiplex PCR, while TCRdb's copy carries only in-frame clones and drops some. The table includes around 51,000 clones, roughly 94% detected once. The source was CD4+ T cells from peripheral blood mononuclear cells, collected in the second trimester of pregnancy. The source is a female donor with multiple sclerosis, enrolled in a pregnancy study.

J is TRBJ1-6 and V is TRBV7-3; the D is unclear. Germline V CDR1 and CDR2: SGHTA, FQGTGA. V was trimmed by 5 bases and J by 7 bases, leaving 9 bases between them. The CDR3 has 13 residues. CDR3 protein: CASSRRENSPLHF. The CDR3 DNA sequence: TGTGCCAGCAGCAGAAGAGAGAATTCACCCCTCCACTTT.

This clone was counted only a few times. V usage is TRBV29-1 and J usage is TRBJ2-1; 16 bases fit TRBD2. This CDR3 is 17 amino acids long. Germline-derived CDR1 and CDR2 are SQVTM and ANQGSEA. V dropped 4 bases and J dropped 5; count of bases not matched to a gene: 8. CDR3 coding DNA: TGCAGCGTTGGGGGACTAGCGGGGGGGCCTAGGCACAATGAGCAGTTCTTC. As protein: CSVGGLAGGPRHNEQFF.

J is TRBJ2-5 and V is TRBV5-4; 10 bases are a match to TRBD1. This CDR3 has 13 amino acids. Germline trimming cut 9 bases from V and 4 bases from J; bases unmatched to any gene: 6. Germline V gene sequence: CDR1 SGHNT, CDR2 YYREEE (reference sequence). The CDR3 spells CATSTGGAETQYF. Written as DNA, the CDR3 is TGTGCCACTTCGACAGGGGGCGCAGAGACCCAGTACTTC. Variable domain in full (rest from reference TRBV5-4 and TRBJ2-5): ETGVTQSPTHLIKTRGQQVTLRCSSQSGHNTVSWYQQALGQGPQFIFQYYREEENGRGNFPPRFSGLQFPNYSSELNVNALELDDSALYLCATSTGGAETQYFGPGTRLLVL.

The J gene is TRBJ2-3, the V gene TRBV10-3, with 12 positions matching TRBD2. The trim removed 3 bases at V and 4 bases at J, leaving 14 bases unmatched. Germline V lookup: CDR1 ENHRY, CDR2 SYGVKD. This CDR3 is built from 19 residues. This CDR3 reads CAISDRGARLAGGPDTQYF. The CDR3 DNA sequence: TGTGCCATCAGTGATAGGGGGGCTAGGCTAGCGGGGGGGCCAGATACGCAGTATTTT.

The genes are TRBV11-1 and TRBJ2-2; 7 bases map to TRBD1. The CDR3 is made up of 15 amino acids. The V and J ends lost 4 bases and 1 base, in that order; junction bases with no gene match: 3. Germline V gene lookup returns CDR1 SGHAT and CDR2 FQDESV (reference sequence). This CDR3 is CASSSDRMNTGELFF. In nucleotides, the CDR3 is TGTGCCAGCAGCTCGGACAGGATGAACACCGGGGAGCTGTTTTTT.

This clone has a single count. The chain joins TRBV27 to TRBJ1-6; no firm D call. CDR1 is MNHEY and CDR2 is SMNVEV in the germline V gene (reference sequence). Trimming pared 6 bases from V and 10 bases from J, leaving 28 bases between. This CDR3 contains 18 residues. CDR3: CASSQTAPAGSAGSPLHF. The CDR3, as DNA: TGTGCCAGCAGCCAAACCGCCCCCGCGGGGTCAGCGGGCTCACCCCTCCACTTT.

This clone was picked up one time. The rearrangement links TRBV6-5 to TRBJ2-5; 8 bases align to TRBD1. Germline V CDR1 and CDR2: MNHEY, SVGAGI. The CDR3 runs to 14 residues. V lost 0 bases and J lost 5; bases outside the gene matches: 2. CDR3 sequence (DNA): TGTGCCAGCAGTTACTCGACAGGGGTCGAGACCCAGTACTTC. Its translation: CASSYSTGVETQYF.

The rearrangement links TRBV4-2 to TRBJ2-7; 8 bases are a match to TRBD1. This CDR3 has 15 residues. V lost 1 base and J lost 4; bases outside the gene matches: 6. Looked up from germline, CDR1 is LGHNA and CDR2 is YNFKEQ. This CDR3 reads CASSQAQGAAYEQYF. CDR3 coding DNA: TGTGCCAGCAGCCAAGCGCAGGGGGCGGCATACGAGCAGTACTTC.

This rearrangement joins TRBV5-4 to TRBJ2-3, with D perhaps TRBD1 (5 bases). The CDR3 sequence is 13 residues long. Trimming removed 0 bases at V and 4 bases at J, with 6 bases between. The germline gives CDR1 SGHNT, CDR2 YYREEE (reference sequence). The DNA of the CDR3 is TGTGCCAGCAGCTTGGGGGGCGCAGATACGCAGTATTTT. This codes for CASSLGGADTQYF.

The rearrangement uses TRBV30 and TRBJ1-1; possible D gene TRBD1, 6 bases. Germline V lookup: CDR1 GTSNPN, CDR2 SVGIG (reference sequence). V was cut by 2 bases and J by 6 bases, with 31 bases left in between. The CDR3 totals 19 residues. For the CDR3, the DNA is TGTGCCTGGAGTAGATGGGGTGCCACAGGGCGGTCGGAAATCTCTGAAGCTTTCTTT. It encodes CAWSRWGATGRSEISEAFF.

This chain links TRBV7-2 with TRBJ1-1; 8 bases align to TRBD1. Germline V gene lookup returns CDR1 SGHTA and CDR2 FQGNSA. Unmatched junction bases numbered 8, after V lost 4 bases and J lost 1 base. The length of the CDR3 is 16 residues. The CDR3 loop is CASSYRTGRGNTEAFF. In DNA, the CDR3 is TGTGCCAGCAGCTACAGGACAGGGCGGGGGAACACTGAAGCTTTCTTT.

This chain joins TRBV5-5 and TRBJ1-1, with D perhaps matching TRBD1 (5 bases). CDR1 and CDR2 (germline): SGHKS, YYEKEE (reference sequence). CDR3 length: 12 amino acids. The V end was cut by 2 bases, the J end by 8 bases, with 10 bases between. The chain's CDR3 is CASSFDGGEAFF. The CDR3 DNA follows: TGTGCCAGCAGCTTTGACGGGGGGGAAGCTTTCTTT.

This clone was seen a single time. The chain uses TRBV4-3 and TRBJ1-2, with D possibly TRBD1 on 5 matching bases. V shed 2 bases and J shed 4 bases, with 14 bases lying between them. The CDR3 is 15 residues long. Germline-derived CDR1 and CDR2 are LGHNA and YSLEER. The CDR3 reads CASSQLGAGGYGYTF. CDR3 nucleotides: TGCGCCAGCAGCCAATTAGGAGCGGGGGGCTATGGCTACACCTTC.

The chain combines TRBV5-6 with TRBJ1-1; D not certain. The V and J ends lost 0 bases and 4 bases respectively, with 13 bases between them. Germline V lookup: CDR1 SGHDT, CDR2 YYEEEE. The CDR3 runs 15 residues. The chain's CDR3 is CASSLVIDKATEAFF. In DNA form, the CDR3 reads TGTGCCAGCAGCTTGGTAATCGACAAGGCCACTGAAGCTTTCTTT. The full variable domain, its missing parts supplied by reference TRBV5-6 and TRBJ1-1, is DAGVTQSPTHLIKTRGQQVTLRCSPKSGHDTVSWYQQALGQGPQFIFQYYEEEERQRGNFPDRFSGHQFPNYSSELNVNALLLGDSALYLCASSLVIDKATEAFFGQGTRLTVV.

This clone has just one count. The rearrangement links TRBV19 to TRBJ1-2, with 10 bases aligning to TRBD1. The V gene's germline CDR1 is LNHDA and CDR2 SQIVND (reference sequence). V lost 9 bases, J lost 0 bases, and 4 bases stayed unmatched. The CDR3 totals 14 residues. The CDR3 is CARATGGPNYGYTF. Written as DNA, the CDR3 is TGTGCCAGGGCGACAGGGGGCCCTAACTATGGCTACACCTTC.

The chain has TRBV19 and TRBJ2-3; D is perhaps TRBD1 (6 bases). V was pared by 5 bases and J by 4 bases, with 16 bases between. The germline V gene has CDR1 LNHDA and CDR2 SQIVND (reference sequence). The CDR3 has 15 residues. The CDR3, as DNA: TGTGCCAGTAGTTTTAAGGGGGTTGACCCAGATACGCAGTATTTT. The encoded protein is CASSFKGVDPDTQYF.

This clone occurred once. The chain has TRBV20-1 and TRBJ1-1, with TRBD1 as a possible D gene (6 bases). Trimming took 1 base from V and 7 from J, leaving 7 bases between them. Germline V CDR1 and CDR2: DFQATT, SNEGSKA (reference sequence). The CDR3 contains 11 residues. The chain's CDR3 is CSARGQVEAFF. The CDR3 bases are TGCAGTGCTAGAGGACAGGTTGAAGCTTTCTTT.

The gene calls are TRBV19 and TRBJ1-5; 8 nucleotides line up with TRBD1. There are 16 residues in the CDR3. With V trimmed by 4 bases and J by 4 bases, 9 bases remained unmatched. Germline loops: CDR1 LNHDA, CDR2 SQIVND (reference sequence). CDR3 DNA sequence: TGTGCCAGTAGTAGCCGAAATCACAGGGGGAATCAGCCCCAGCATTTT. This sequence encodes CASSSRNHRGNQPQHF.

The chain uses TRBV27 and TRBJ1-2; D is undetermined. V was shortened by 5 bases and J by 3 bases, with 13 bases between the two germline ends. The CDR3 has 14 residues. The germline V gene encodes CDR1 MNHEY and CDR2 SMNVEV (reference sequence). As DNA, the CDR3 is TGTGCCAGCAGTCCGGCGAGACAACACTATGGCTACACCTTC. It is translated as CASSPARQHYGYTF.

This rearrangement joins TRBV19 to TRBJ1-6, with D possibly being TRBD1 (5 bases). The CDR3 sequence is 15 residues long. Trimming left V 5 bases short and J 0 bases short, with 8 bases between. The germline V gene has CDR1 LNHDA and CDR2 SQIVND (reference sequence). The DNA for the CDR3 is TGTGCCAGTAGTGCTGACAGCTCCTATAATTCACCCCTCCACTTT. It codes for CASSADSSYNSPLHF.

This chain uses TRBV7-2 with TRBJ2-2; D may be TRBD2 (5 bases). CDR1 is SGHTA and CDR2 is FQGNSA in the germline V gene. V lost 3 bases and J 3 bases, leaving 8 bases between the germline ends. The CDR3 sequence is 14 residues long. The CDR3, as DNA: TGTGCCAGCAGCTTTTCTAGCTACACCGGGGAGCTGTTTTTT. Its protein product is CASSFSSYTGELFF.

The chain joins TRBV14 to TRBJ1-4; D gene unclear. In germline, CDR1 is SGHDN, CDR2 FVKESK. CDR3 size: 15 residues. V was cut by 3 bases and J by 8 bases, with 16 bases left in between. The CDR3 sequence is CASSHGRRVFEKLFF. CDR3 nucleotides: TGTGCCAGCAGCCATGGACGGAGGGTTTTCGAAAAACTGTTTTTT.

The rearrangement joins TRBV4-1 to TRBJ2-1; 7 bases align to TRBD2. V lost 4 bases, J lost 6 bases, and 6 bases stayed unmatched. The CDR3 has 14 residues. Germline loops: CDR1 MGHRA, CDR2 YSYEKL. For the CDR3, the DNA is TGCGCCAGCAGCCTTGGACTAGATCGCAATGAGCAGTTCTTC. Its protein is CASSLGLDRNEQFF.

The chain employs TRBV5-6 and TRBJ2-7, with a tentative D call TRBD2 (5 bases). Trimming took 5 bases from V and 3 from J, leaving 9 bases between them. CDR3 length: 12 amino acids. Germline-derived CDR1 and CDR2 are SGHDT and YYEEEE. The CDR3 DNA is TGTGCCAGCAGGGGGAGTTTCTACGAGCAGTACTTC. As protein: CASRGSFYEQYF.

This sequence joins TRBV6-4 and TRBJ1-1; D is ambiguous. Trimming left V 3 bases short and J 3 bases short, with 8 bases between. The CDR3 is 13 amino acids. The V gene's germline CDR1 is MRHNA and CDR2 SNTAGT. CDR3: CASSERRDTEAFF. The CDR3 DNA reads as TGTGCCAGCAGTGAGAGACGGGACACTGAAGCTTTCTTT.

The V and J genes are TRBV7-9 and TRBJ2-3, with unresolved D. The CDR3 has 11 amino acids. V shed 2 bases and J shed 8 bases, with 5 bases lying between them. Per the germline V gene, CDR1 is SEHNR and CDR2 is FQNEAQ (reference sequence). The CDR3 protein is CASSLMSTQYF. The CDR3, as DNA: TGTGCCAGCAGCTTAATGAGTACGCAGTATTTT.

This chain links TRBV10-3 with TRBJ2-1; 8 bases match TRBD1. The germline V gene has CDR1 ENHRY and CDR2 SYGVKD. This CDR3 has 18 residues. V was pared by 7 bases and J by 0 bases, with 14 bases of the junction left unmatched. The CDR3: CAITIDRGAPSSYNEQFF. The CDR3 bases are TGTGCCATCACCATCGACAGGGGCGCGCCGAGCTCCTACAATGAGCAGTTCTTC.

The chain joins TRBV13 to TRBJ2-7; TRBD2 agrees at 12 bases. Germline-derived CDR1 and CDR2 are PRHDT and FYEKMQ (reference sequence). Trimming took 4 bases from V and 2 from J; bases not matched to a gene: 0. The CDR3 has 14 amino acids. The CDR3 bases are TGTGCCAGCAGCTCTAGCGGGGGGGCCTACGAGCAGTACTTC. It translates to CASSSSGGAYEQYF.